Listed here are 26 T cell receptor beta chains from one sample, sequenced in a study of response to subunit inactivated influenza vaccine. TCRdb called the RT-PCR reads again in MiXCR, with one record for every CDR3 protein. Here the sample spans about 160,000 distinct CDR3 sequences, 11% being singletons. The sequencing used non-naive T cells sorted from PBMCs, collected 45 days after vaccination. These receptors came from a man aged 45-60 years who received an inactivated influenza vaccine.

This clonotype is a singleton in its sample. This sequence may be a read error, since a much larger clone differs from it by one base. The V call is TRBV7-9, the J call TRBJ1-1; D is uncertain. Germline loops: CDR1 SEHNR, CDR2 FQNEAQ (reference sequence). The CDR3 runs to 12 residues. In DNA, the CDR3 is TGTGCCAGCAGCTTGGAGAACACTGAATCTTTCTTT. It specifies CASSLENTESFF.

V usage is TRBV4-3 and J usage is TRBJ2-1; TRBD2 matches at 10 bases. The CDR3 sequence is 15 residues long. The V gene end was trimmed by 5 bases and the J gene end by 3 bases; junction bases not matched to a gene: 4. Looked up from germline, CDR1 is LGHNA and CDR2 is YSLEER. This chain's CDR3 is CASSERGGLYNEQFF. In nucleotides, the CDR3 is TGCGCCAGCAGCGAGCGGGGGGGCCTCTACAATGAGCAGTTCTTC.

This clonotype was seen more than once but under ten times. The J gene is TRBJ2-3, the V gene TRBV20-1, with D perhaps matching TRBD2 (6 bases). Germline CDR1 is DFQATT and CDR2 is SNEGSKA (reference sequence). This CDR3 is 15 amino acids long. V lost 0 bases to trimming and J lost 5 bases, with 15 bases between them. The CDR3 DNA follows: TGCAGTGCTAGAGAGATCGGGAGACGGCTAGATACGCAGTATTTT. Translation gives CSAREIGRRLDTQYF.

V usage is TRBV6-1 and J usage is TRBJ2-7, with no clear D. Germline CDR1 MNHNS, CDR2 SASEGT. Trimming removed 1 base from V and 7 bases from J, with 8 bases in between. There are 12 residues in the CDR3. The CDR3 region is CASSEVDAEQYF. CDR3 sequence (DNA): TGTGCCAGCAGTGAAGTGGACGCGGAGCAGTACTTC.

This clonotype has ten or more counts. The chain links TRBV4-1 to TRBJ1-2; no clear D. The V and J ends lost 5 bases and 0 bases respectively, with 7 bases between them. Per germline, CDR1 MGHRA and CDR2 YSYEKL. The CDR3 contains 13 residues. The CDR3 loop reads CASSDEANYGYTF. DNA for the CDR3: TGCGCCAGCAGCGATGAGGCTAACTATGGCTACACCTTC.

This clonotype was recorded a few times. The rearrangement joins TRBV19 to TRBJ1-6; D is ambiguous. The CDR3 is 14 amino acids. Trimming removed 1 base at V and 6 bases at J, with 7 bases between. Germline V gives CDR1 LNHDA, CDR2 SQIVND (reference sequence). DNA of the CDR3: TGTGCCAGTAGTATAGCACGGGTTAATTCACCCCTCCACTTT. Translated, it gives CASSIARVNSPLHF.

This clonotype appeared many times. The chain carries TRBV3-1 and TRBJ1-4; no clear D gene. The germline gives CDR1 LGHDT, CDR2 YNNKEL (reference sequence). Trimming took 4 bases from V and 0 from J, leaving 9 bases between them. This CDR3 region has 15 residues. CDR3 protein: CASSPDIATNEKLFF. CDR3 sequence (DNA): TGTGCCAGCAGCCCCGATATTGCAACTAATGAAAAACTGTTTTTT.

This clonotype has a count of ten or more. The chain carries TRBV20-1 and TRBJ2-7; D might be TRBD2 (5 bases). The CDR3 covers 14 residues. Germline V gene sequence: CDR1 DFQATT, CDR2 SNEGSKA (reference sequence). V lost 6 bases to trimming and J lost 3 bases, with 18 bases between them. The CDR3: CSAQRAIGDYEQYF. The CDR3 DNA sequence: TGCAGTGCCCAAAGGGCGATCGGGGACTACGAGCAGTACTTC.

This clonotype turned up a few times. The chain employs TRBV11-2 and TRBJ2-3; D is perhaps TRBD1 or TRBD2 (5 bases each). Germline CDR1 is SGHAT and CDR2 is FQNNGV. V was clipped by 8 bases and J by 7 bases, with 13 bases between them. The CDR3 runs 12 residues. The chain's CDR3 is CASSTGTYTQYF. CDR3 nucleotides: TGTGCCAGCTCCACCGGGACCTATACGCAGTATTTT. The full variable domain, rest sourced from reference TRBV11-2 and TRBJ2-3, is EAGVAQSPRYKIIEKRQSVAFWCNPISGHATLYWYQQILGQGPKLLIQFQNNGVVDDSQLPKDRFSAERLKGVDSTLKIQPAKLEDSAVYLCASSTGTYTQYFGPGTRLTVL.

The J gene is TRBJ1-1, the V gene TRBV20-1, with 7 positions matching TRBD1. CDR3 size: 15 residues. Trimming removed 5 bases from V and 0 bases from J; junction bases left unmatched: 9. Germline loops: CDR1 DFQATT, CDR2 SNEGSKA (reference sequence). The CDR3 nucleotides are TGCAGTGCTGCCAGAGGGGGCAGCATGAACACTGAAGCTTTCTTT. Protein sequence: CSAARGGSMNTEAFF.

At least ten counts were recorded for this clonotype. DNA of the CDR3: TGCAGTGCTGGGGACAGGGGGCTGGTAGAGACCCAGTACTTC. Its translation is CSAGDRGLVETQYF. The chain has TRBV20-1 and TRBJ2-5; 12 bases match TRBD1. Germline CDR1 reads DFQATT; CDR2 reads SNEGSKA (reference sequence). V dropped 5 bases and J dropped 4; count of bases not matched to a gene: 5. The length of the CDR3 is 14 residues.

This clonotype was seen ten or more times. The V and J genes are TRBV7-2 and TRBJ2-7; TRBD1 or TRBD2 may be the D gene (5 bases each). Germline-derived CDR1 and CDR2 are SGHTA and FQGNSA. Trimming removed 0 bases at V and 7 bases at J, with 13 bases between. CDR3 length: 14 residues. CDR3 sequence: CASSLAGWGTEQYF. Here the CDR3 DNA reads TGTGCCAGCAGCTTAGCGGGCTGGGGGACGGAGCAGTACTTC.

This CDR3 reads CASSFGGRAGTDTQYF. The CDR3 DNA follows: TGTGCCAGCAGCTTCGGCGGGAGGGCGGGGACAGATACGCAGTATTTT. The gene calls are TRBV7-8 and TRBJ2-3; 9 nucleotides agree with TRBD2. V was pared by 3 bases and J by 3 bases, with 7 bases of the junction left unmatched. The CDR3 sequence is 16 residues long. Looked up from germline, CDR1 is SGHVS and CDR2 is FQNEAQ.

J is TRBJ2-1 and V is TRBV7-9; TRBD2 matches at 8 bases. Trimming took 3 bases from V and 4 from J; bases not matched to a gene: 8. The CDR3 contains 16 residues. Germline V CDR1 and CDR2: SEHNR, FQNEAQ (reference sequence). CDR3 sequence: CASSFGGAGAYNEQFF. In DNA, the CDR3 is TGTGCCAGCAGCTTTGGGGGAGCGGGAGCGTACAATGAGCAGTTCTTC.

Notes on this clonotype: The junction does not match germline at one end; this may be a read error. The chain joins TRBV28 to TRBJ1-3; no clear D gene. CDR3 length: 14 amino acids. Germline V CDR1 and CDR2: MDHEN, SYDVKM. The CDR3 DNA is TGTGCCAGCAGCATCGACGGCTCAACGGGCTCATTTCTTTTT. This sequence encodes CASSIDGSTGSFLF. The complete variable domain, with remaining parts taken from reference TRBV28 and TRBJ1-3, reads DVKVTQSSRYLVKRTGEKVFLECVQDMDHENMFWYRQDPGLGLRLIYFSYDVKMKEKGDIPEGYSVSREKKERFSLILESASTNQTSMYLCASSIDGSTGSFLFGEGSWLTVV.

The rearrangement links TRBV7-2 to TRBJ2-5; possibly TRBD1 for D (7 bases). V dropped 4 bases and J dropped 4 bases, with 22 bases sitting between them. Germline V gene lookup returns CDR1 SGHTA and CDR2 FQGNSA. The CDR3 sequence is 17 residues long. This chain's CDR3 is CASSSGGGTVDRETQYF. CDR3 in DNA: TGTGCCAGCAGCTCCGGTGGGGGGACAGTGGACCGAGAGACCCAGTACTTC.

The sample holds a few counts of this clonotype. The chain uses TRBV20-1 and TRBJ2-3, with 10 nucleotides matching TRBD2. The CDR3 covers 16 residues. The germline V gene has CDR1 DFQATT and CDR2 SNEGSKA (reference sequence). The junction had 14 bases not matched to a gene; V was cut back by 3 bases and J by 8 bases. CDR3 sequence: CSASAGLATGVGTQYF. The CDR3 DNA reads TGCAGTGCTAGCGCGGGACTAGCGACCGGGGTGGGTACGCAGTATTTT.

This clonotype occurred a few times. The chain uses TRBV7-3 and TRBJ2-2; 9 bases line up with TRBD1. Germline-derived CDR1 and CDR2 are SGHTA and FQGTGA. CDR3 size: 15 residues. With 3 bases clipped from V and 5 bases from J, the junction kept 4 bases outside the gene matches. CDR3 DNA: TGTGCCAGCAGCTTGACAGGGGGACCGACCGGGGAGCTGTTTTTT. Amino acid sequence: CASSLTGGPTGELFF.

J is TRBJ2-4 and V is TRBV11-2; 8 bases are a match to TRBD1. The CDR3 covers 20 residues. Per the germline V gene, CDR1 is SGHAT and CDR2 is FQNNGV. V shed 0 bases and J 0 bases; nucleotides not matched to a gene: 13. The CDR3 loop is CASSLEPGRGHHIAKNIQYF. CDR3 DNA: TGTGCCAGCAGCTTAGAACCGGGCAGGGGGCACCACATAGCCAAAAACATTCAGTACTTC.

J is TRBJ1-1 and V is TRBV28, with 7 bases fitting TRBD1. Looked up from germline, CDR1 is MDHEN and CDR2 is SYDVKM. With V trimmed by 5 bases and J by 4 bases, 7 bases remained unmatched. The CDR3 is made up of 14 amino acids. The CDR3 spells CASSGQGDGTEAFF. As DNA, the CDR3 is TGTGCCAGCAGTGGTCAGGGGGACGGCACTGAAGCTTTCTTT.

V is TRBV5-4 and J is TRBJ2-3; D possibly matches TRBD1 or TRBD2 (6 bases each). Trimming took off 4 bases at V and 1 base at J, with 16 bases between the two ends. The CDR3 runs to 16 residues. Germline V gene sequence: CDR1 SGHNT, CDR2 YYREEE (reference sequence). For the CDR3, the DNA is TGTGCCAGCAGCATCGGGGTTCGGGGGCGCACAGATACGCAGTATTTT. It translates to CASSIGVRGRTDTQYF. The full variable domain, rest sourced from reference TRBV5-4 and TRBJ2-3, is ETGVTQSPTHLIKTRGQQVTLRCSSQSGHNTVSWYQQALGQGPQFIFQYYREEENGRGNFPPRFSGLQFPNYSSELNVNALELDDSALYLCASSIGVRGRTDTQYFGPGTRLTVL.

With regard to this clonotype: It may be a read error: a sequence one base away is much more abundant. The V call is TRBV28, the J call TRBJ2-1; TRBD1 matches 7 bases. CDR1 MDHEN and CDR2 SYDVKM come from the germline V gene. The CDR3 extends over 16 amino acids. CDR3 region: CAISSRQGRSYNEQFF. The DNA of the CDR3 is TGTGCCATCAGTTCCAGACAGGGACGCTCCTACAATGAGCAGTTCTTC.

This clonotype was recorded at least ten times. The rearrangement links TRBV7-9 to TRBJ2-2; 7 bases line up with TRBD1. CDR3 length: 13 residues. V was pared by 5 bases and J by 4 bases, with 1 base of the junction left unmatched. Per the germline V gene, CDR1 is SEHNR and CDR2 is FQNEAQ (reference sequence). The CDR3 sequence: CASSGDSTGELFF. The CDR3 DNA reads as TGTGCCAGCAGCGGGGACAGCACCGGGGAGCTGTTTTTT. Based on the CDR3 plus reference TRBV7-9 and TRBJ2-2, the full variable domain is DTGVSQNPRHKITKRGQNVTFRCDPISEHNRLYWYRQTLGQGPEFLTYFQNEAQLEKSRLLSDRFSAERPKGSFSTLEIQRTEQGDSAMYLCASSGDSTGELFFGEGSRLTVL.

The gene calls are TRBV11-1 and TRBJ2-1; 9 positions agree with TRBD2. Germline CDR1 and CDR2: SGHAT and FQDESV (reference sequence). V lost 4 bases to trimming and J lost 10 bases; unmatched junction nucleotides: 20. CDR3 length: 18 residues. CDR3 region: CASSSPLVAGGLYPEQFF. The CDR3 DNA follows: TGTGCCAGCAGCTCCCCCCTGGTGGCGGGAGGGCTTTACCCAGAGCAGTTCTTC.

This clonotype was picked up many times. J is TRBJ2-1 and V is TRBV6-1, with 11 bases fitting TRBD2. V lost 6 bases, J lost 3 bases, and 4 bases stayed unmatched. Germline V gene lookup returns CDR1 MNHNS and CDR2 SASEGT. The CDR3 consists of 15 residues. This chain's CDR3 is CASSRGLAVYNEQFF. In DNA form, the CDR3 reads TGTGCCAGCAGCCGGGGACTAGCGGTCTACAATGAGCAGTTCTTC.

Comment on this clonotype: A read error may explain this, as a much larger clone is one base away. The J gene is TRBJ2-6, the V gene TRBV4-1, with a tentative D call TRBD1 (5 bases). Per germline, CDR1 MGHRA and CDR2 YSYEKL. There are 15 residues in the CDR3. The CDR3 DNA reads as TGCGCCAGCAGCCAAGGACATGGTGGGGCCAACGTCCTGGCTTTC. This encodes CASSQGHGGANVLAF.